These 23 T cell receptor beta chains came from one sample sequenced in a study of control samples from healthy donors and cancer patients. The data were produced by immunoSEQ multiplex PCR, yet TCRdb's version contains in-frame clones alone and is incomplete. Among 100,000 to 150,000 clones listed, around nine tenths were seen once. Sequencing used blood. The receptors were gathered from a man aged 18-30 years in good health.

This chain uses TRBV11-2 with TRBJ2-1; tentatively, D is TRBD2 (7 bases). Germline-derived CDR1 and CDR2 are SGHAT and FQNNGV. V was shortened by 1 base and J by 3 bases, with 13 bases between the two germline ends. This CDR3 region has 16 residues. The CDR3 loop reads CASSLVSGGLYNEQFF. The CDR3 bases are TGTGCCAGCAGCTTAGTTTCGGGGGGCCTCTACAATGAGCAGTTCTTC.

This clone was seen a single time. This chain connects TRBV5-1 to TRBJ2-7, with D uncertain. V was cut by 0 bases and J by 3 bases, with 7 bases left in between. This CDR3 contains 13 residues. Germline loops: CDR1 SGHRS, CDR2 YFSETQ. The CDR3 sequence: CASSLASLYEQYF. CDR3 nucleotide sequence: TGCGCCAGCAGCTTGGCCTCCCTCTACGAGCAGTACTTC.

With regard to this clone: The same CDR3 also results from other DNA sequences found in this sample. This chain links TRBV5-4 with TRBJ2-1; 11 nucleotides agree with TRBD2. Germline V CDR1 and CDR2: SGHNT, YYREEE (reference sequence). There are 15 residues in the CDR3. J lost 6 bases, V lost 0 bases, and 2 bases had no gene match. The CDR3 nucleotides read TGTGCCAGCAGCTTGGTAGCGGGGGGGCCCAATGAGCAGTTCTTC. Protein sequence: CASSLVAGGPNEQFF.

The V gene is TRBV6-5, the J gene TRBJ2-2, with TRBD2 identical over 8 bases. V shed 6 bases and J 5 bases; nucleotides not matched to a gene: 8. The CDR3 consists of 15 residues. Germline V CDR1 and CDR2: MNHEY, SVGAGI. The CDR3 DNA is TGTGCCAGCAGAGGACTAGCCCCCGTTACCGGGGAGCTGTTTTTT. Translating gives CASRGLAPVTGELFF.

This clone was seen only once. The CDR3 sequence is CASSPGGAGLFF. In nucleotides, the CDR3 is TGCGCCAGCAGCCCTGGGGGCGCGGGGCTGTTTTTT. This rearrangement joins TRBV5-1 to TRBJ2-2, with a tentative D call TRBD1 (6 bases). The V and J ends lost 4 bases and 13 bases respectively, with 14 bases between them. The CDR3 covers 12 residues. The germline gives CDR1 SGHRS, CDR2 YFSETQ.

The CDR3 coding sequence is TGTGCCAGCAGCCCCCCGGGCAGGGTGAACACTGAAGCTTTCTTT. Amino acids: CASSPPGRVNTEAFF. The chain is built from TRBV3-1 (or the pseudogene TRBV3-2) and TRBJ1-1; possible D gene TRBD1, 5 bases. This CDR3 region has 15 residues. The germline V and J ends were trimmed by 4 bases and 0 bases, with 12 bases remaining between them. Germline V gives CDR1 LGHDT, CDR2 YNNKEL (reference sequence).

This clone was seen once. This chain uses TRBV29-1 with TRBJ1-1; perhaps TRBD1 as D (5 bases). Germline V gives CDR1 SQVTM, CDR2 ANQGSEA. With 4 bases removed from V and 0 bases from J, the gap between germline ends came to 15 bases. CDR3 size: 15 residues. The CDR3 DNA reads TGCAGCGTTGGGGCAGGTTGGGGCATGAACACTGAAGCTTTCTTT. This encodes CSVGAGWGMNTEAFF.

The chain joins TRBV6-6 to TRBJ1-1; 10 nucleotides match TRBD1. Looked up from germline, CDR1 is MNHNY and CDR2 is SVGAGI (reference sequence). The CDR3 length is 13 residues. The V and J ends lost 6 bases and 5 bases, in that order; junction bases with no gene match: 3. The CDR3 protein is CASSLDRGTEAFF. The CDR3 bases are TGTGCCAGCAGCCTGGACAGGGGGACTGAAGCTTTCTTT.

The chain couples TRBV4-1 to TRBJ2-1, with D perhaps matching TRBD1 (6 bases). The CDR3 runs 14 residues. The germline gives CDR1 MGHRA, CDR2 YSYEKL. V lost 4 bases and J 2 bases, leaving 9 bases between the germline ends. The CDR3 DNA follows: TGCGCCAGCAGCCGGTGGGGGCCCTACAATGAGCAGTTCTTC. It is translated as CASSRWGPYNEQFF.

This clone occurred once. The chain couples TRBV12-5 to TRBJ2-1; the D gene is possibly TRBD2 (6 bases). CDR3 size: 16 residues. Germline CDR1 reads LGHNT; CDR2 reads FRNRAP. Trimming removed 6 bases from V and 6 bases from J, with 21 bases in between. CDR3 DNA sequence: TGTGCTAGTGGCCCCCTTCTAGCGACTGACTTCAATGAGCAGTTCTTC. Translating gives CASGPLLATDFNEQFF.

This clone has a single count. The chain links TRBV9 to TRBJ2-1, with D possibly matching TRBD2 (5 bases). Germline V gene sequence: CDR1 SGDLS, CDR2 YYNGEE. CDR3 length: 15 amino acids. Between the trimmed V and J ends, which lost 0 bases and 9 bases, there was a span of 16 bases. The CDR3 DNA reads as TGTGCCAGCAGCGTAGGTCCTAGCCCGGCAACTGAGCAGTTCTTC. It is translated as CASSVGPSPATEQFF.

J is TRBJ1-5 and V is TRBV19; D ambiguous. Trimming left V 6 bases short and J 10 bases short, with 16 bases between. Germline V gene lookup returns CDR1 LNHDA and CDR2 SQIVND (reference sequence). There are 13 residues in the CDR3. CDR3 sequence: CASSEPGLGPQHF. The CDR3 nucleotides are TGTGCCAGTAGCGAACCAGGCTTAGGACCCCAGCATTTT. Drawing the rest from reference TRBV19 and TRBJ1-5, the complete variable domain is DGGITQSPKYLFRKEGQNVTLSCEQNLNHDAMYWYRQDPGQGLRLIYYSQIVNDFQKGDIAEGYSVSREKKESFPLTVTSAQKNPTAFYLCASSEPGLGPQHFGDGTRLSIL.

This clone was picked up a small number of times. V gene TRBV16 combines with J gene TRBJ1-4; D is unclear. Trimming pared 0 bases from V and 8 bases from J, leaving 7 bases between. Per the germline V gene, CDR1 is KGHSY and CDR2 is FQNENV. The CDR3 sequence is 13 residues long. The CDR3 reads CASSQSSREKLFF. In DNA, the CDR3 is TGTGCCAGCAGCCAATCGTCAAGGGAAAAACTGTTTTTT.

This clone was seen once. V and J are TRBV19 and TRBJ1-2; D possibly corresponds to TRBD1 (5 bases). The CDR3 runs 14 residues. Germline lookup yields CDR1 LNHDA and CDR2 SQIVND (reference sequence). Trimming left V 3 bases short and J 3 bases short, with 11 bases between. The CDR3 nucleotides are TGTGCCAGTAGTATCCAGGGTGGGGACTATGGCTACACCTTC. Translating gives CASSIQGGDYGYTF.

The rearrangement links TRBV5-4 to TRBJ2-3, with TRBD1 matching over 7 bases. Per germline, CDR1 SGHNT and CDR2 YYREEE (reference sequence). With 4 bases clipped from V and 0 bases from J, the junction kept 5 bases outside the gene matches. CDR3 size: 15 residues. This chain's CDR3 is CASSRRQGSTDTQYF. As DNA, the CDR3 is TGTGCCAGCAGCCGCAGACAGGGTAGCACAGATACGCAGTATTTT.

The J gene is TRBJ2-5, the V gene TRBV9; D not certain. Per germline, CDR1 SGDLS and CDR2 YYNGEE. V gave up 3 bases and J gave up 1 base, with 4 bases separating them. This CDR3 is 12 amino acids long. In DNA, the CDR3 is TGTGCCAGCAGCGCGCTCCAAGAGACCCAGTACTTC. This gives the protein CASSALQETQYF.

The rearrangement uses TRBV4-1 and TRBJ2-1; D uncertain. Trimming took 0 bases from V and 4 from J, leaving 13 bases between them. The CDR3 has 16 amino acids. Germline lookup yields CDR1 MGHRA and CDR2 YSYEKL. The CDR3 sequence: CASSQEERGSYNEQFF. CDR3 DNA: TGCGCCAGCAGCCAAGAGGAGCGCGGTTCTTACAATGAGCAGTTCTTC.

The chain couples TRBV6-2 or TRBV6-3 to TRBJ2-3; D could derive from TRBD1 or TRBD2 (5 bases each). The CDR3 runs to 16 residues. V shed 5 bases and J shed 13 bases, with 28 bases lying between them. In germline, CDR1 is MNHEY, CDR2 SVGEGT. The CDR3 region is CASSKGTSGRHQREYF. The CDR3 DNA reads TGTGCCAGCAGTAAGGGGACGTCGGGCCGTCATCAAAGGGAGTATTTT.

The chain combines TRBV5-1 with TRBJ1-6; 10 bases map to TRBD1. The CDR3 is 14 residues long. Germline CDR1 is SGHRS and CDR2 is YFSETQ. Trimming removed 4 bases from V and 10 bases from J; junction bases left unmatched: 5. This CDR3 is CASSPGQGRSPLHF. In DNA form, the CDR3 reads TGCGCCAGCAGCCCGGGACAGGGGCGCTCACCCCTCCACTTT.

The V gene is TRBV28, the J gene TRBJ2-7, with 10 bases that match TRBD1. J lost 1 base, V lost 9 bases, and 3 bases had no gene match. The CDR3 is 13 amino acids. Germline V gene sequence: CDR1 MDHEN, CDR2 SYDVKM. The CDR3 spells CASRDRGSYEQYF. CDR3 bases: TGTGCCAGTCGGGACAGGGGATCCTACGAGCAGTACTTC.

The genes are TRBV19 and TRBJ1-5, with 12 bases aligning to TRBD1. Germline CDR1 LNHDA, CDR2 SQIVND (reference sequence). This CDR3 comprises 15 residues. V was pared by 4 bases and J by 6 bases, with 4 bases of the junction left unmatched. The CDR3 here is CASSRGTGGFQPQHF. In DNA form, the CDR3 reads TGTGCCAGTAGTAGAGGGACAGGGGGCTTTCAGCCCCAGCATTTT.

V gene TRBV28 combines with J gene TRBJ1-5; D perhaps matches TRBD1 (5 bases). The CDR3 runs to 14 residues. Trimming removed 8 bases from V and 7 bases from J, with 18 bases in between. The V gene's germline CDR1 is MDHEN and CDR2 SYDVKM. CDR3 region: CASRGGQGGQPQHF. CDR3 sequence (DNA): TGTGCCAGCCGGGGAGGGCAGGGCGGGCAGCCCCAGCATTTT.

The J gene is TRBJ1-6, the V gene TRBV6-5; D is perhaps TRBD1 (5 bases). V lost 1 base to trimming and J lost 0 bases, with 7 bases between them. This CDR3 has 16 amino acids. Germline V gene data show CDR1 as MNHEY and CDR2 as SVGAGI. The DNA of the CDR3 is TGTGCCAGCAGTTACTGGGGGAGCTCCTATAATTCACCCCTCCACTTT. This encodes CASSYWGSSYNSPLHF.